This TCR beta chain is from a study of shared clonotypes between healthy human individuals. This CDR3 is 14 amino acids long. The V gene's germline CDR1 is SQVTM and CDR2 ANQGSEA. Deletions cut 0 bases from V and 2 bases from J, with 10 bases between. As for this clone: What it binds is unknown.

Notes on the study in general: Read depth was anticipated to influence clonotype sharing among donors. Only blood samples were collected, and tissue repertoires likely differ.

Over several immunoSEQ plates, each subset's genomic DNA was distributed in even portions. TCRdb's copy holds only in-frame clones and misses some; the assay was immunoSEQ multiplex PCR. The sample includes roughly 2.4 million clones, 90% to 96% of them seen just once. This chain joins TRBV29-1 and TRBJ1-2; a weak D match, TRBD1 (5 bases). Sequenced sample: naive CD4+ T cells sorted from blood. Subset here: CD45RA+ positively selected. This receptor was obtained from a man aged 18 to 30 in good health. The CDR3 spells CSVEDPRQNYGYTF. In DNA, the CDR3 is TGCAGCGTTGAAGATCCGAGACAGAACTATGGCTACACCTTC.